The T cell receptor (beta chain) described here comes from a study of OX40 agonist ivuxolimab in advanced cancers. Study-wide background: Ivuxolimab, an antibody that agonizes OX40 (CD134), was administered to the patients. The eligibility criteria allowed prior anti-PD-1, anti-PD-L1 or anti-CTLA-4 therapy, and under 50% had some.

Sampling times: baseline, cycle 4 day 1, cycle 7 day 1. Germline assignment: CDR1 SGHAT and CDR2 FQDESV (reference sequence). The CDR3 contains 15 residues. V lost 3 bases, J lost 4 bases, and 14 bases lay in between. Sequencing used immunoSEQ multiplex PCR; TCRdb keeps in-frame clones, though not all of them. The sample has fewer than 80,000 clones, approximately 90% seen once. The gene calls are TRBV11-1 and TRBJ2-3, with D perhaps matching TRBD1 (6 bases). The sample was CD4+ or CD8+ T cells sorted from blood, taken in a trial of the OX40 agonist ivuxolimab. The clonotype comes from an adult with an advanced solid tumor such as melanoma, head and neck, liver or kidney cancer. The CDR3 here is CASSFSGDRADTQYF. The DNA of the CDR3 is TGTGCCAGCAGCTTTTCAGGGGATCGCGCAGATACGCAGTATTTT.